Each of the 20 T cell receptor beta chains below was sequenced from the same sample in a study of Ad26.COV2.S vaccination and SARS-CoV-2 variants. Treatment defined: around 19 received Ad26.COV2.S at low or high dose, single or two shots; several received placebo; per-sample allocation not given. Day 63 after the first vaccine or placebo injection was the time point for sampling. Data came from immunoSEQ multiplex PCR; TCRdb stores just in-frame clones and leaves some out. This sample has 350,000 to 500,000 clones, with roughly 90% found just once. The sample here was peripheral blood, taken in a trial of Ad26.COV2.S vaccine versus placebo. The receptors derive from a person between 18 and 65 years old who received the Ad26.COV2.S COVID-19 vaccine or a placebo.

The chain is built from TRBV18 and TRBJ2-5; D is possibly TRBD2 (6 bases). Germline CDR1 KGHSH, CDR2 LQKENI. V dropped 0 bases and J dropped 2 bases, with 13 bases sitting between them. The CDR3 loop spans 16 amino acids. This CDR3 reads CASSPPLRDSQETQYF. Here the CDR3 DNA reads TGTGCCAGCTCACCACCATTGCGGGACTCTCAAGAGACCCAGTACTTC.

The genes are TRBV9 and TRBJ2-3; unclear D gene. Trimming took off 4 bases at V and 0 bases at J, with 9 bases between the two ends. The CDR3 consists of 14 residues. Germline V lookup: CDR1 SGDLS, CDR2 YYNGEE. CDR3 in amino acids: CASSRSSSTDTQYF. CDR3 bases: TGTGCCAGCAGCCGCTCCTCTAGCACAGATACGCAGTATTTT.

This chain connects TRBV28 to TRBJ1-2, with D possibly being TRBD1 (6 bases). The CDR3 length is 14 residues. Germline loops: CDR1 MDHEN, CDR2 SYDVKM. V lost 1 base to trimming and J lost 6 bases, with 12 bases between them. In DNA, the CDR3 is TGTGCCAGCAGTTTATCGGCAGGGGTTGATGGCTACACCTTC. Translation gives CASSLSAGVDGYTF.

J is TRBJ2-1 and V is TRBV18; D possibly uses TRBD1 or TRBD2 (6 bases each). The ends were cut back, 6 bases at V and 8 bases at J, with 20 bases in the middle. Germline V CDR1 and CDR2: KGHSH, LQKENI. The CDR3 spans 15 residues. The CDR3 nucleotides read TGTGCCAGCTCCCCGGGGGCCAGAGGGGTCGATGAGCAGTTCTTC. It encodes CASSPGARGVDEQFF.

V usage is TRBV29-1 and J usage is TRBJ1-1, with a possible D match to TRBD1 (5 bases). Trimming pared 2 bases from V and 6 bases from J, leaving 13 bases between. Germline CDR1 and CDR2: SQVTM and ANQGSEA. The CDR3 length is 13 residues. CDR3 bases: TGCAGCGTTGAAATGGGGGGAAGGGCTGAAGCTTTCTTT. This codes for CSVEMGGRAEAFF.

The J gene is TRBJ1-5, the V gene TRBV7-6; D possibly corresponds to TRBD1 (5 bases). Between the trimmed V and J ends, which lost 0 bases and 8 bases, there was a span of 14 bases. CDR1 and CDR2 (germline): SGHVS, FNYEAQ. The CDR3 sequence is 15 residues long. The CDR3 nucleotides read TGTGCCAGCAGCTTAGCGTCAGGGACCAGGGAGCCCCAGCATTTT. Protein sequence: CASSLASGTREPQHF.

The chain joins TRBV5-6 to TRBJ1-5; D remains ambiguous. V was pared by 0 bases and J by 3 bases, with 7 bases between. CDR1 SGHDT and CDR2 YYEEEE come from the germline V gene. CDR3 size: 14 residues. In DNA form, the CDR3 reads TGTGCCAGCAGCTTGGTAACAGACAATCAGCCCCAGCATTTT. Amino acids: CASSLVTDNQPQHF. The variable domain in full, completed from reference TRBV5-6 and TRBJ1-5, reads DAGVTQSPTHLIKTRGQQVTLRCSPKSGHDTVSWYQQALGQGPQFIFQYYEEEERQRGNFPDRFSGHQFPNYSSELNVNALLLGDSALYLCASSLVTDNQPQHFGDGTRLSIL.

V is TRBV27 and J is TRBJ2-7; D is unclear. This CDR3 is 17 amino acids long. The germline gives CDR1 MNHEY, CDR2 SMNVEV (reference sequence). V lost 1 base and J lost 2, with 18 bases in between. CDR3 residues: CASSLYSLGGLAYEQYF. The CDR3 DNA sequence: TGTGCCAGCAGTTTATATTCCCTGGGCGGTTTAGCCTACGAGCAGTACTTC.

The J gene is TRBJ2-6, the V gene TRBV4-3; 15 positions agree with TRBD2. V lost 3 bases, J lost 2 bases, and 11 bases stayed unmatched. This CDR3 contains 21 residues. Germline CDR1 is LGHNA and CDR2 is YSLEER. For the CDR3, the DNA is TGCGCCAGCAGCCATGGGACTAGCGGGAGGCGCGGTAGGGCTGGGGCCAACGTCCTGACTTTC. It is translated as CASSHGTSGRRGRAGANVLTF.

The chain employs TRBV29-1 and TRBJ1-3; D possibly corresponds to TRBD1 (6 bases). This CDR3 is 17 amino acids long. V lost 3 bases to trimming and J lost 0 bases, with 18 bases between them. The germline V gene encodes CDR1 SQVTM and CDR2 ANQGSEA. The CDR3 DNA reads TGCAGCGTTGAGGTGCAGGGGAAGTGGGTCTCTGGAAACACCATATATTTT. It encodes CSVEVQGKWVSGNTIYF.

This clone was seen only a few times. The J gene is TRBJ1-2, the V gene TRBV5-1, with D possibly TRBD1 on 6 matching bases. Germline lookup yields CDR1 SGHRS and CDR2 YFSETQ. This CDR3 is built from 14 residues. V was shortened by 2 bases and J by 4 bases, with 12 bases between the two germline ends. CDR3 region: CASSFSQGSYGYTF. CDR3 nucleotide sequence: TGCGCCAGCAGCTTTTCACAGGGAAGCTATGGCTACACCTTC.

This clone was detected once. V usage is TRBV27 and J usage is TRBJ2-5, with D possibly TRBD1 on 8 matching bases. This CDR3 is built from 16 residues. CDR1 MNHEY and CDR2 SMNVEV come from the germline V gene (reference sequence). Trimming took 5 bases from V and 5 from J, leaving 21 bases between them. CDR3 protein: CASSPGSTGEGETQYF. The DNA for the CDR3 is TGTGCCAGCAGTCCCGGTTCGACAGGGGAGGGGGAGACCCAGTACTTC.

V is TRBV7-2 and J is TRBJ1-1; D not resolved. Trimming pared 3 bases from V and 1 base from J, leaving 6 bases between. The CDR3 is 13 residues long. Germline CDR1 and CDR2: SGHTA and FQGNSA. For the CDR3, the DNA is TGTGCCAGCAGCTTTGCAGGGAACACTGAAGCTTTCTTT. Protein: CASSFAGNTEAFF.

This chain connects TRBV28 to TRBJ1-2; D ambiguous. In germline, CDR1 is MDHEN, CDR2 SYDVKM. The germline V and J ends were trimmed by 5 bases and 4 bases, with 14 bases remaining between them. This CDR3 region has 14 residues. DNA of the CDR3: TGTGCCAGCAGTGGAGGAGGCAGATTCTATGGCTACACCTTC. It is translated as CASSGGGRFYGYTF.

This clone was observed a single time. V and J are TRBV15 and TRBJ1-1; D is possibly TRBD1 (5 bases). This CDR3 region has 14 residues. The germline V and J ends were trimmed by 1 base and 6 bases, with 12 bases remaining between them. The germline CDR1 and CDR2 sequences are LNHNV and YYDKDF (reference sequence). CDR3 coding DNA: TGTGCCACCAGCAGAGCAGGGAGTGGCGCTGAAGCTTTCTTT. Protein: CATSRAGSGAEAFF.

CDR3 sequence (DNA): TGTGCCAGCAGCTCTTTGACAGACAAACAAGAGACCCAGTACTTC. Protein sequence: CASSSLTDKQETQYF. This sequence joins TRBV28 and TRBJ2-5; D is perhaps TRBD1 (5 bases). Trimming pared 6 bases from V and 2 bases from J, leaving 16 bases between. Germline CDR1 and CDR2: MDHEN and SYDVKM. The CDR3 runs to 15 residues.

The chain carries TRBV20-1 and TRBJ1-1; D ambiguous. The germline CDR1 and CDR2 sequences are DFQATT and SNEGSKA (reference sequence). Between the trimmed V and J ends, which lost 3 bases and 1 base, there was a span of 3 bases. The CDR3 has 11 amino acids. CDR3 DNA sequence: TGCAGTGCTAGCGAGAACACTGAAGCTTTCTTT. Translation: CSASENTEAFF.

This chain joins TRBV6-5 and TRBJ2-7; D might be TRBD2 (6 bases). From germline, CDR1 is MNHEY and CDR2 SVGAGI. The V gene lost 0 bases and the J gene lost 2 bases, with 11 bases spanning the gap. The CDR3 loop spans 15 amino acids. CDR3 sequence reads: CASSYSISGAYEQYF. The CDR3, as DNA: TGTGCCAGCAGTTACTCCATTAGCGGAGCCTACGAGCAGTACTTC.

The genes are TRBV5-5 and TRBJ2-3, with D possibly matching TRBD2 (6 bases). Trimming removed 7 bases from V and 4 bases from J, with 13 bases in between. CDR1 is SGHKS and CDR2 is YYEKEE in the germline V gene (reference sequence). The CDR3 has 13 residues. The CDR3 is CASGWRGADTQYF. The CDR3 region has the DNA TGTGCCAGCGGTTGGAGGGGTGCAGATACGCAGTATTTT. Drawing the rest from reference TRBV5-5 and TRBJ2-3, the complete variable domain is DAGVTQSPTHLIKTRGQQVTLRCSPISGHKSVSWYQQVLGQGPQFIFQYYEKEERGRGNFPDRFSARQFPNYSSELNVNALLLGDSALYLCASGWRGADTQYFGPGTRLTVL.

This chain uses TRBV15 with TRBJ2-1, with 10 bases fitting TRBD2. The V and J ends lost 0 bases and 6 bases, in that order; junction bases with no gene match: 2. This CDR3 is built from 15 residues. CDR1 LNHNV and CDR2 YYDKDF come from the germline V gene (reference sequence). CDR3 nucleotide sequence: TGTGCCACCAGCAGAGACCTAGCGGGAGCCAATGAGCAGTTCTTC. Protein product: CATSRDLAGANEQFF.